These 20 T cell receptor beta chains were all obtained from the same sample, sequenced in a study of blood T cell repertoires in COVID-19. Using immunoSEQ multiplex PCR, the repertoire was profiled, and TCRdb retains in-frame clones only, with some absent. The sample consists of over 110,000 clones, roughly 84% of them appearing once. What was sequenced was peripheral blood. The receptors were sampled from a man in his sixties with active or convalescent COVID-19.

The rearrangement links TRBV9 to TRBJ2-3; 9 nucleotides agree with TRBD2. V dropped 0 bases and J dropped 0; count of bases not matched to a gene: 2. Germline CDR1 and CDR2: SGDLS and YYNGEE. There are 16 residues in the CDR3. CDR3 residues: CASSVVAGASTDTQYF. The CDR3 DNA is TGTGCCAGCAGCGTAGTAGCGGGGGCTAGCACAGATACGCAGTATTTT.

This clone was seen a handful of times. This rearrangement joins TRBV19 to TRBJ1-5; TRBD1 matches at 7 bases. CDR1 LNHDA and CDR2 SQIVND come from the germline V gene (reference sequence). V shed 3 bases, J shed 0 bases, and the junction held 2 bases outside the gene matches. This CDR3 has 15 amino acids. The CDR3 bases are TGTGCCAGTAGTATCCGACAGGGTAGCAATCAGCCCCAGCATTTT. This sequence encodes CASSIRQGSNQPQHF.

The chain has TRBV7-9 and TRBJ1-1; D gene ambiguous. Between the trimmed V and J ends, which lost 1 base and 0 bases, there was a span of 6 bases. Germline V gene lookup returns CDR1 SEHNR and CDR2 FQNEAQ (reference sequence). This CDR3 is built from 14 residues. Written as DNA, the CDR3 is TGTGCCAGCAGCTTAGGTCAGGTGAACACTGAAGCTTTCTTT. Its protein product is CASSLGQVNTEAFF. The entire variable domain, with the rest obtained from reference TRBV7-9 and TRBJ1-1, is as follows: DTGVSQNPRHKITKRGQNVTFRCDPISEHNRLYWYRQTLGQGPEFLTYFQNEAQLEKSRLLSDRFSAERPKGSFSTLEIQRTEQGDSAMYLCASSLGQVNTEAFFGQGTRLTVV.

The rearrangement joins TRBV11-3 to TRBJ2-1; 10 bases fit TRBD2. Per the germline V gene, CDR1 is SGHNT and CDR2 is YENEEA. The V gene end was trimmed by 1 base and the J gene end by 10 bases; junction bases not matched to a gene: 7. This CDR3 contains 15 residues. CDR3 region: CASSLVAAGGSEQFF. The CDR3 region has the DNA TGTGCCAGCAGCTTAGTGGCAGCGGGGGGGTCAGAGCAGTTCTTC.

This rearrangement joins TRBV6-1 to TRBJ1-2, with 8 bases identical to TRBD1. V gave up 3 bases and J gave up 0 bases; unmatched junction bases: 3. There are 15 residues in the CDR3. The germline V gene encodes CDR1 MNHNS and CDR2 SASEGT. As DNA, the CDR3 is TGTGCCAGCAGTGACAGGGGGCCGGCTAACTATGGCTACACCTTC. Encoded protein: CASSDRGPANYGYTF.

This sequence joins TRBV18 and TRBJ2-2; no firm D call. The germline V gene has CDR1 KGHSH and CDR2 LQKENI. CDR3 size: 14 residues. V was shortened by 3 bases and J by 2 bases, with 7 bases between the two germline ends. CDR3 bases: TGTGCCAGCTCACCGTATATAAACACCGGGGAGCTGTTTTTT. It is translated as CASSPYINTGELFF.

This clone appeared once. CDR3 protein: CASSRTEYNEQFF. In DNA, the CDR3 is TGTGCCAGCAGCCGGACAGAATACAATGAGCAGTTCTTC. The chain couples TRBV3-1 (or the pseudogene TRBV3-2) to TRBJ2-1; D is possibly TRBD1 (6 bases). CDR3 length equals 13 residues. Germline assignment: CDR1 LGHDT and CDR2 YNNKEL (reference sequence). V was pared by 4 bases and J by 4 bases, with 8 bases between.

This rearrangement joins TRBV9 to TRBJ2-3; D is perhaps TRBD2 (5 bases). The CDR3 consists of 16 residues. The V gene lost 0 bases and the J gene lost 0 bases, with 11 bases spanning the gap. Germline CDR1 SGDLS, CDR2 YYNGEE. In DNA, the CDR3 is TGTGCCAGCAGCGTAGGATCGCGGGCTAGCACAGATACGCAGTATTTT. Amino acid sequence: CASSVGSRASTDTQYF.

The sample holds one count of this clone. The chain employs TRBV27 and TRBJ2-1, with 7 nucleotides matching TRBD2. CDR3 length equals 15 residues. After removal of 2 bases from V and 7 bases from J, the junction contained 8 bases not matched to a gene. From germline, CDR1 is MNHEY and CDR2 SMNVEV (reference sequence). CDR3: CASSLAGVGLNEQFF. The CDR3 nucleotides read TGTGCCAGCAGTTTAGCGGGGGTCGGACTAAATGAGCAGTTCTTC.

This chain connects TRBV7-2 to TRBJ2-1; D is ambiguous. Germline V gives CDR1 SGHTA, CDR2 FQGNSA. Trimming removed 5 bases from V and 4 bases from J, with 9 bases in between. The CDR3 sequence is 13 residues long. The CDR3 DNA sequence: TGTGCCAGCAGCCCGGGTAGGTACAATGAGCAGTTCTTC. As protein: CASSPGRYNEQFF.

This clone was seen a few times. This chain connects TRBV29-1 to TRBJ2-3; 7 bases align to TRBD2. The CDR3 sequence is 14 residues long. The junction had 2 bases not matched to a gene; V was cut back by 1 base and J by 1 base. Germline V gives CDR1 SQVTM, CDR2 ANQGSEA. CDR3 sequence: CSVEGLAGTDTQYF. Written as DNA, the CDR3 is TGCAGCGTTGAAGGTCTAGCGGGCACAGATACGCAGTATTTT.

V is TRBV30 and J is TRBJ1-5; D remains unclear. Trimming shortened V by 5 bases and J by 4 bases, and 15 bases separated the two germline ends. This CDR3 contains 14 residues. The V gene's germline CDR1 is GTSNPN and CDR2 SVGIG (reference sequence). CDR3 nucleotide sequence: TGTGCCTGGTCTGAAGATACAGTTAATCAGCCCCAGCATTTT. Encoded protein: CAWSEDTVNQPQHF.

The chain links TRBV14 to TRBJ1-5; a possible D gene is TRBD1 (5 bases). Per the germline V gene, CDR1 is SGHDN and CDR2 is FVKESK. CDR3 length: 14 amino acids. Trimming removed 4 bases at V and 2 bases at J, with 9 bases between. In DNA, the CDR3 is TGTGCCAGCAGCCCGGGGGTGGGCAATCAGCCCCAGCATTTT. The encoded protein is CASSPGVGNQPQHF.

This chain links TRBV5-3 with TRBJ2-3; 16 bases agree with TRBD2. TRBV5-3 is labeled an ORF, and its function is uncertain. The V and J ends lost 3 bases and 1 base, in that order; junction bases with no gene match: 8. CDR3 length equals 19 residues. CDR3 coding DNA: TGTGCCAGAAGCTGGGGACTAGCGGGAGGGCCTGAGGGCACAGATACGCAGTATTTT. Translated, it gives CARSWGLAGGPEGTDTQYF.

In its sample, this clone was seen once. The chain employs TRBV11-2 and TRBJ2-7; 9 bases are a match to TRBD2. Germline V gives CDR1 SGHAT, CDR2 FQNNGV. The CDR3 runs 15 residues. V shed 1 base, J shed 2 bases, and the junction held 3 bases outside the gene matches. The DNA of the CDR3 is TGTGCCAGCAGCTTAGCTAGCGGGGTAACCTACGAGCAGTACGTC. It codes for CASSLASGVTYEQYV.

This clone was counted a single time. This chain uses TRBV2 with TRBJ1-3, with a possible D match to TRBD1 (6 bases). Germline CDR1 reads SNHLY; CDR2 reads FYNNEI. This CDR3 has 15 amino acids. V lost 5 bases and J lost 4, with 15 bases in between. The CDR3 nucleotides read TGTGCCAGCAGTAAACAGGGTAATTCGGGAAACACCATATATTTT. This codes for CASSKQGNSGNTIYF.

This rearrangement joins TRBV19 to TRBJ2-2, with D possibly matching TRBD1 (5 bases). From germline, CDR1 is LNHDA and CDR2 SQIVND (reference sequence). Trimming took 5 bases from V and 1 from J, leaving 5 bases between them. The CDR3 is 13 amino acids. This CDR3 is CASSDRNTGELFF. The CDR3, as DNA: TGTGCCAGTAGTGACAGGAACACCGGGGAGCTGTTTTTT.

The V call is TRBV11-3, the J call TRBJ2-5; 10 bases are a match to TRBD2. CDR1 is SGHNT, CDR2 YENEEA, per germline. The CDR3 covers 15 residues. With 6 bases clipped from V and 3 bases from J, the junction kept 7 bases outside the gene matches. The CDR3 nucleotides are TGTGCCAGCAGGTCCAGCGGGAGGGCCGAAGAGACCCAGTACTTC. Amino acid sequence: CASRSSGRAEETQYF. Looking up the rest from reference TRBV11-3 and TRBJ2-5 gives the full variable domain: EAGVVQSPRYKIIEKKQPVAFWCNPISGHNTLYWYLQNLGQGPELLIRYENEEAVDDSQLPKDRFSAERLKGVDSTLKIQPAELGDSAVYLCASRSSGRAEETQYFGPGTRLLVL.

The chain couples TRBV7-6 to TRBJ1-5; the D is unclear. The CDR3 loop spans 15 amino acids. Trimming removed 0 bases from V and 4 bases from J, with 10 bases in between. Germline lookup yields CDR1 SGHVS and CDR2 FNYEAQ. In DNA form, the CDR3 reads TGTGCCAGCAGCTTAGCGCGCGGCGGGAATCAGCCCCAGCATTTT. This gives the protein CASSLARGGNQPQHF.

The chain employs TRBV7-9 and TRBJ2-1, with D hard to call. In germline, CDR1 is SEHNR, CDR2 FQNEAQ (reference sequence). Trimming removed 0 bases at V and 9 bases at J, with 12 bases between. The CDR3 contains 14 residues. CDR3 bases: TGTGCCAGCAGCTTAGCCCTAGATTTGACTGAGCAGTTCTTC. Translated, it gives CASSLALDLTEQFF.